One sample yielded the 11 T cell receptor beta chains listed below, sequenced in a study of blood T cell repertoires in COVID-19. Clones were sequenced by immunoSEQ multiplex PCR, and TCRdb holds only the in-frame ones, with some missing. The repertoire has over 200,000 clones, about 87% of them found once; the top ten carry over 2%. Sequenced material: PBMCs or T cells enriched from blood (not recorded which). The receptors shown here come from a woman between 40 and 50 years old with acute COVID-19.

The V call is TRBV10-3, the J call TRBJ1-1; D ambiguous. V gave up 10 bases and J gave up 2 bases, with 11 bases separating them. Germline V gives CDR1 ENHRY, CDR2 SYGVKD. This CDR3 is built from 12 residues. This CDR3 is CASRGGNTEAFF. As DNA, the CDR3 is TGTGCCAGCCGTGGAGGCAACACTGAAGCTTTCTTT.

The V call is TRBV2, the J call TRBJ2-1; possible D gene TRBD1, 5 bases. Germline V lookup: CDR1 SNHLY, CDR2 FYNNEI. Trimming removed 3 bases from V and 2 bases from J, with 17 bases in between. The CDR3 has 17 residues. The CDR3 loop is CASSEIPGRWPYNEQFF. CDR3 sequence (DNA): TGTGCCAGCAGTGAGATCCCAGGGCGGTGGCCCTACAATGAGCAGTTCTTC.

V gene TRBV6-2 or TRBV6-3 combines with J gene TRBJ2-7; D may be TRBD2 (7 bases). V was trimmed by 2 bases and J by 2 bases, leaving 10 bases between them. The CDR3 loop spans 14 amino acids. Germline V gene sequence: CDR1 MNHEY, CDR2 SVGEGT. The CDR3 region is CASSYGGAAYEQYF. The DNA of the CDR3 is TGTGCCAGCAGTTACGGGGGGGCCGCCTACGAGCAGTACTTC.

The chain carries TRBV7-8 and TRBJ1-1; D gene uncertain. This CDR3 region has 13 residues. Between the trimmed V and J ends, which lost 3 bases and 0 bases, there was a span of 5 bases. CDR1 SGHVS and CDR2 FQNEAQ come from the germline V gene. The CDR3 sequence: CASSFDMNTEAFF. The CDR3 nucleotides read TGTGCCAGCAGCTTCGACATGAACACTGAAGCTTTCTTT.

This rearrangement joins TRBV19 to TRBJ2-7; 7 nucleotides match TRBD2. V lost 3 bases to trimming and J lost 2 bases; unmatched junction nucleotides: 4. The V gene's germline CDR1 is LNHDA and CDR2 SQIVND (reference sequence). CDR3 size: 14 residues. The CDR3 bases are TGTGCCAGTAGTATTGGACTAGGCACCTACGAGCAGTACGTC. Amino acids: CASSIGLGTYEQYV.

The genes are TRBV27 and TRBJ2-7; 7 positions agree with TRBD1. Germline loops: CDR1 MNHEY, CDR2 SMNVEV (reference sequence). V dropped 6 bases and J dropped 1; count of bases not matched to a gene: 9. The CDR3 has 15 amino acids. CDR3 in DNA: TGTGCCAGCAGGGAGGACAGGTTAGGGTCCTACGAGCAGTACTTC. It translates to CASREDRLGSYEQYF.

The chain links TRBV3-1 (or the pseudogene TRBV3-2) to TRBJ2-2, with 8 bases identical to TRBD1. With V trimmed by 0 bases and J by 5 bases, 5 bases remained unmatched. In germline, CDR1 is LGHDT, CDR2 YNNKEL (reference sequence). The CDR3 loop spans 16 amino acids. CDR3 sequence: CASSQDRTGPTGELFF. DNA of the CDR3: TGTGCCAGCAGCCAAGATCGGACAGGGCCTACCGGGGAGCTGTTTTTT.

This rearrangement joins TRBV19 to TRBJ1-1, with D possibly being TRBD1 (6 bases). Germline CDR1 and CDR2: LNHDA and SQIVND (reference sequence). V was cut by 5 bases and J by 6 bases, with 13 bases left in between. This CDR3 has 13 residues. CDR3 DNA: TGTGCCAGTAGTTCACAGACAGGCGCTGAAGCTTTCTTT. Protein product: CASSSQTGAEAFF. Full variable domain (missing parts from reference TRBV19 and TRBJ1-1): DGGITQSPKYLFRKEGQNVTLSCEQNLNHDAMYWYRQDPGQGLRLIYYSQIVNDFQKGDIAEGYSVSREKKESFPLTVTSAQKNPTAFYLCASSSQTGAEAFFGQGTRLTVV.

This chain uses TRBV6-5 with TRBJ2-3, with D perhaps matching TRBD1 (7 bases). V lost 6 bases, J lost 3 bases, and 16 bases lay in between. Germline V gives CDR1 MNHEY, CDR2 SVGAGI. There are 15 residues in the CDR3. The CDR3 DNA is TGTGCCAGCAGCAGACAGGGAGGAGGAACAGATACGCAGTATTTT. Translating gives CASSRQGGGTDTQYF.

This rearrangement joins TRBV5-7 to TRBJ2-7; 10 bases are shared with TRBD1. TRBV5-7 is flagged as an ORF with uncertain function. With V trimmed by 4 bases and J by 9 bases, 7 bases remained unmatched. The CDR3 has 13 residues. This CDR3 is CASSQGTGERQYF. CDR3 in DNA: TGTGCCAGCAGCCAAGGGACAGGGGAACGGCAGTACTTC.

CDR3 sequence reads: CASSFSGRTNTGELFF. DNA of the CDR3: TGCGCCAGCAGCTTTAGCGGGAGGACGAACACCGGGGAGCTGTTTTTT. The chain combines TRBV5-1 with TRBJ2-2; 10 bases align to TRBD2. V lost 2 bases to trimming and J lost 0 bases; unmatched junction nucleotides: 1. The germline V gene has CDR1 SGHRS and CDR2 YFSETQ. CDR3 length: 16 amino acids. The complete variable domain, with remaining parts taken from reference TRBV5-1 and TRBJ2-2, reads KAGVTQTPRYLIKTRGQQVTLSCSPISGHRSVSWYQQTPGQGLQFLFEYFSETQRNKGNFPGRFSGRQFSNSRSEMNVSTLELGDSALYLCASSFSGRTNTGELFFGEGSRLTVL.